This T cell receptor (beta chain) was captured in a study of T and B cells in COVID-19 patients. About the research overall: The recovered patients had mostly mild to moderate COVID-19 with outpatient management. Of about 20 active-infection patients, 11 to 12 were critically ill with mechanical ventilation or extracorporeal membrane oxygenation. Comorbidities linked to unfavorable COVID-19 outcome were present in about 90% of the 20 active-infection patients.

BIOMED2 TRB-A/B primer pools were used in multiplex TRB PCR. TCRdb fed the multiplex PCR reads into MiXCR, producing one record per CDR3 protein. The data hold 20,000 or so distinct CDR3 sequences, with over 25% observed a single time. Blood genomic DNA input for TRB amplification was 250-500 ng. Note on this clonotype: The antigen remains unidentified.

Regarding the study as a whole: Active COVID-19 showed highly clonal TRB repertoires; recovery showed diversity and richness above healthy donors.

The CDR3 totals 13 residues. The V end was cut by 5 bases, the J end by 4 bases, with 9 bases between. Germline CDR1 and CDR2: MNHEY and SVGAGI. The chain joins TRBV6-5 to TRBJ1-5; the D gene is possibly TRBD1 (5 bases). The clonotype was recovered from a human donor who had recovered from COVID-19. Sequenced sample: blood. The CDR3 coding sequence is TGTGCCAGCAGTCGGGACGGTAATCAGCCCCAGCATTTT. It codes for CASSRDGNQPQHF.